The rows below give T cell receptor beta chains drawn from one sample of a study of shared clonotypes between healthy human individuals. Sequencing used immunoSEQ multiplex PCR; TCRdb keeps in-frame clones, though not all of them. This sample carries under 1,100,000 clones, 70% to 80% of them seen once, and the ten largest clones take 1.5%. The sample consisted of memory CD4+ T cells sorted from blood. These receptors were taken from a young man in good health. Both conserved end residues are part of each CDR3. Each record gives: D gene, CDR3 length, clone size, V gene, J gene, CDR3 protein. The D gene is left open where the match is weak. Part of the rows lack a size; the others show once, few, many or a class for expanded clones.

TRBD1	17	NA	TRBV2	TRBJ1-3	CASKITGAQTSGNTIYF
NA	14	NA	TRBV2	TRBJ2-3	CASSDEGATDTQYF
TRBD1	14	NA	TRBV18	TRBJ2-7	CASSPGTGGREQYF
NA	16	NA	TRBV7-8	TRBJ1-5	CASSRLDGYSNQPQHF
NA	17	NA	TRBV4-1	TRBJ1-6	CASSRRAPGRDNSPLHF
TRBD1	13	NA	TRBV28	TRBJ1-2	CASSFTGAYGYTF
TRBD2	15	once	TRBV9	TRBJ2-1	CASSVAGLVRNEQFF
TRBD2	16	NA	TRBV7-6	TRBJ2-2	CASSPGRGGGTGELFF
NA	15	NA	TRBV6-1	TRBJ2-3	CASNYQATNTDTQYF
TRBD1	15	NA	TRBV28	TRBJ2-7	CASSSHSGGPYEQYF
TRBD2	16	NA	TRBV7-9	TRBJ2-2	CASSTSGAGNTGELFF
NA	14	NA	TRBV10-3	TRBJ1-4	CAISDGEANEKLVF
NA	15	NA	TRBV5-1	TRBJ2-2	CASTLDRGNAGELFF
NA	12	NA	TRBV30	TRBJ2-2	CAWRRETGELFF
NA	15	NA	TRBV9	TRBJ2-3	CASSVGRISTDTQYF
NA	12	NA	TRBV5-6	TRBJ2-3	CASSALGDTQYF
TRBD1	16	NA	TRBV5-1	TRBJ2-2	CASSLADRVDTGELFF
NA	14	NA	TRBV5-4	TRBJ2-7	CASSLRQVPYEQYF
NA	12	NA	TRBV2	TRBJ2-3	CASSEVAGTQYF
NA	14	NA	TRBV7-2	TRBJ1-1	CASSHTSPNTEAFF
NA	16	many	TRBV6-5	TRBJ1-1	CASSLQVIGGGTEAFF
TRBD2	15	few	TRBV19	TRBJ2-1	CASSASGSSYNEQFF
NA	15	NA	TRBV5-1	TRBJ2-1	CASSLAGRGLNEQFF
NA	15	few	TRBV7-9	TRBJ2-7	CASSLRAGQGDEQYF
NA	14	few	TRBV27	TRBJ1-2	CASRLTGFGYGYTF
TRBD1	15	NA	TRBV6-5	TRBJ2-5	CASSIGDSFQETQYF
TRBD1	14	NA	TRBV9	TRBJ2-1	CASSPRQGYNEQFF
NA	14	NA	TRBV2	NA	CASSGVGGPYEQYF
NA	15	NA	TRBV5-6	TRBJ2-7	CASVLGPDGWGEQYF
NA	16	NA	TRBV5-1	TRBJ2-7	CASSLLLGDPISEQYF
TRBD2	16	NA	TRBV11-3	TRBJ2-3	CASSRTSGRGTDTQYF
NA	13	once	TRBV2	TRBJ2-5	CASSVRFQETQYF
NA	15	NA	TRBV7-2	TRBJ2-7	CASSAPFLGSYEQYF
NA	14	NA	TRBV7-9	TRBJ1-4	CASSLREANEKLFF
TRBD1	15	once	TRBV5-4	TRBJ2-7	CASSFRGTGRDEQYF
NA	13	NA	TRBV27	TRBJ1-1	CASSLTEYTEAFF
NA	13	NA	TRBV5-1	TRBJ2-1	CASSFEWANEQFF
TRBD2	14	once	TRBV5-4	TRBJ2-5	CASSFSGGQETQYF
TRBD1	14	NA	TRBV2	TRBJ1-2	CASSADRGDYGYTF
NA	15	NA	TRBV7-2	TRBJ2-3	CASSLGPAGTDTQYF